This T cell receptor (beta chain) was found in a study of blood T cell repertoires in COVID-19. The overall study: The cDNA or gDNA used as material had been derived from T cells, B-cell-depleted T cells, or PBMCs.

As processed by the authors: Nucleated cell number was recorded as an estimate derived from reference gene primer amplification. Libraries were prepared by immunoSEQ multiplex PCR; TCRdb keeps only in-frame clonotypes and omits some of them. V, J and clone size were drawn from that table, and D and trimming were deduced from the DNA. This table holds around 300,000 clones, about 87% found once. The CDR3 is 13 residues long. Per germline, CDR1 ENHRY and CDR2 SYGVKD. V shed 4 bases, J shed 3 bases, and the junction held 1 base outside the gene matches. Participant ages covered about 18 to 90 years across about two dozen US areas.

The J gene is TRBJ1-1, the V gene TRBV10-3; TRBD1 agrees at 8 bases. The clonotype comes from a woman aged 50 to 65 who had recovered from COVID-19. Sequenced sample: PBMCs or T cells enriched from blood (not recorded which). CDR3 in amino acids: CAISGQGHTEAFF. CDR3 coding DNA: TGTGCCATCAGTGGACAGGGGCACACTGAAGCTTTCTTT.